The present T cell receptor (beta chain) was sequenced within a study of shared clonotypes between healthy human individuals. Per the germline V gene, CDR1 is SGHRS and CDR2 is YFSETQ. This CDR3 spans 14 amino acids. V lost 2 bases and J lost 4, with 12 bases in between. The repertoire was sequenced with immunoSEQ multiplex PCR; TCRdb's copy has only in-frame clones and lacks some. The sample has 2.3 million or so clones; 90% to 95% are singletons. V and J are TRBV5-1 and TRBJ1-1; no clear D. The sequence was collected from a man aged 18 to 30 in good health. Some clones in this sample may be carry-over from other donors' samples. The material sequenced was naive CD4+ T cells from PBMCs. Subset of the sample: CD45RA+ positively selected. The CDR3: CASSFSRSGTEAFF. CDR3 nucleotides: TGCGCCAGCAGCTTCTCGAGGTCAGGCACTGAAGCTTTCTTT.